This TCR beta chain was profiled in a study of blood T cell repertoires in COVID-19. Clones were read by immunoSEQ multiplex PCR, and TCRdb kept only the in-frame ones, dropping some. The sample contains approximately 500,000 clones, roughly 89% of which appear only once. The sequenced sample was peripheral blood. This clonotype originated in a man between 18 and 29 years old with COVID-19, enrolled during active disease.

In DNA, the CDR3 is TGCGCCAGCAGCCAAGGCGCGGGACAGGACTACGAGCAGTACTTC. Residues: CASSQGAGQDYEQYF. V and J are TRBV4-1 and TRBJ2-7; the match to TRBD1 covers 8 bases. There are 15 residues in the CDR3. Germline trimming cut 1 base from V and 3 bases from J; bases unmatched to any gene: 5. CDR1 is MGHRA, CDR2 YSYEKL, per germline.